These T cell receptor beta chains were read from a single sample in a study of OX40 agonist ivuxolimab in advanced cancers. Produced via immunoSEQ multiplex PCR; TCRdb's table is partial and in-frame only. The sample lists under 80,000 clones, roughly 88% occurring once. This specimen was CD4+ or CD8+ T cells sorted from blood, taken in a trial of the OX40 agonist ivuxolimab. These receptors were obtained from an adult with an advanced solid tumor such as melanoma, head and neck, liver or kidney cancer. CDR3s include the opening cysteine and the closing phenylalanine or tryptophan. D genes are given only for firm matches. Clone size, where shown, is once, few, many, or a class for clones that have expanded.

J,size,V,D,length,DNA,CDR3
TRBJ2-1,.,TRBV7-2,TRBD2,14,TGTGCCAGCAGCTTAGGGCTAGCGGCAGGTGAGCAGTTCTTC,CASSLGLAAGEQFF
TRBJ1-1,.,TRBV28,.,13,TGTGCCAGCGGGACCTACTTGAACACTGAAGCTTTCTTT,CASGTYLNTEAFF
TRBJ1-2,.,TRBV9,.,11,TGTGCCAGCAGCGTAGTAAAGGGTTACACCTTC,CASSVVKGYTF
TRBJ1-5,.,TRBV19,.,13,TGTGCCAGTAGCCGGGACGCAAATCAGCCCCAGCATTTT,CASSRDANQPQHF
TRBJ1-2,few,TRBV28,.,16,TGTGCCAGCAGCCCCGGCGGTAGTCGGTCTAACTATGGCTACACCTTC,CASSPGGSRSNYGYTF
TRBJ2-7,.,TRBV6-5,TRBD1,14,TGTGCCAGCAGTTCACAGGGGGCGATAAACGAGCAGTACTTC,CASSSQGAINEQYF
TRBJ2-5,.,TRBV20-1,.,11,TGCAGTGTCAGGGGAGTTGAGACCCAGTACTTC,CSVRGVETQYF
TRBJ2-7,.,TRBV7-2,.,14,TGTGCCAGCAGCTTAGAAGTTAGGACCTACGAGCAGTACTTC,CASSLEVRTYEQYF
TRBJ2-4,.,TRBV4-1,.,16,TGCGCCAGCAGCCAGGGTGGGGCACTAGCCAAAAACATTCAGTACTTC,CASSQGGALAKNIQYF
TRBJ2-2,.,TRBV5-1,TRBD2,15,TGCGCCAGCAGCTTGCCCGGGGGAGGGACCGGGGAGCTGTTTTTT,CASSLPGGGTGELFF
TRBJ2-3,.,TRBV5-1,.,12,TGCGCCAGCAGGCTAGGGTGGGATACGCAGTATTTT,CASRLGWDTQYF
TRBJ2-1,.,TRBV28,TRBD2,14,TGTGCCAGCACCATCGGCGGGAGTATCAATGAGCAGTTCTTC,CASTIGGSINEQFF
TRBJ2-1,.,TRBV10-3,TRBD2,17,TGTGCCATCAGTGAGGCCACTAGCGGGCGCTCCTACAATGAGCAGTTCTTC,CAISEATSGRSYNEQFF
TRBJ2-2,.,TRBV7-9,TRBD2,15,TGTGCCGGTTTACGAGCGGGAGTTACGACCGGGGAGCTGTTTTTT,CAGLRAGVTTGELFF
TRBJ2-7,.,TRBV4-2,TRBD2,18,TGTGCCAGCAGCCAAGATCGAGTTGGCGGGGGGGCTGTATACGAGCAGTACTTC,CASSQDRVGGGAVYEQYF
TRBJ2-1,.,TRBV6-5,.,12,TGTGCCAGCAGCCCGACCCTCAATGAGCAGTTCTTC,CASSPTLNEQFF
TRBJ2-3,.,TRBV2,TRBD1,15,TGTGCCAGCAGATTAGGGGGACAGGGTTCAGATACGCAGTATTTT,CASRLGGQGSDTQYF
TRBJ2-2,.,TRBV28,TRBD1,17,TGTGCCAGCAGTCCTCTTTGGGAAGGGGGCGCATCCGGGGAGCTGTTTTTT,CASSPLWEGGASGELFF
TRBJ2-1,.,TRBV5-1,TRBD2,15,TGCGCCAGCAGCTTGGCCCCGGGAGGGCCAGATGAGCAGTTCTTC,CASSLAPGGPDEQFF
TRBJ1-5,.,TRBV12-5,.,15,TGTGCTAGTGGTTTTGTCGACAGGCCTTATCAGCCCCAGCATTTT,CASGFVDRPYQPQHF
TRBJ2-1,once,TRBV19,.,14,TGTGCCACCGGACGAGACAGGTTCACCAATGAGCAGTTCTTC,CATGRDRFTNEQFF
TRBJ1-2,.,TRBV7-8,TRBD1,15,TGTGCCAGCAGCTTAGCGTTCCAGGGGGACTATGGCTACACCTTC,CASSLAFQGDYGYTF
TRBJ2-2,.,TRBV2,TRBD2,17,TGTGCCAGCAGCGCTACACTAGCGGCGTCGAACACCGGGGAGCTGTTTTTT,CASSATLAASNTGELFF
TRBJ1-5,.,TRBV28,.,13,TGTGCCAGCACAACCAGGGCTGGACAGCCCCAGCATTTT,CASTTRAGQPQHF
TRBJ2-7,.,TRBV5-1,.,13,TGCGCCAGCAGCTTGGGAAGGTCCTACGAGCAGTACTTC,CASSLGRSYEQYF
TRBJ2-1,.,TRBV11-3,TRBD2,16,TGTGCCAGCAGCCGAGGGGGGACTAGCGGCCACAATGAGCAGTTCTTC,CASSRGGTSGHNEQFF
TRBJ2-7,.,TRBV6-5,.,15,TGTGCCAGCAGTTACTCGGGGCCCGCGGACTACGAGCAGTACTTC,CASSYSGPADYEQYF
TRBJ1-2,.,TRBV7-2,.,15,TGTGCCAGCAGCTTAGGCGCAGAGCGTAACTATGGCTACACCTTC,CASSLGAERNYGYTF
TRBJ2-7,.,TRBV9,.,14,TGTGCCAGCAATCCCGGGGAAACGGTCTACGAGCAGTACTTC,CASNPGETVYEQYF
TRBJ1-2,.,TRBV28,.,14,TGTGCCAGCAGTATCCCGGGACACCTCTATGGCTACACCTTC,CASSIPGHLYGYTF
TRBJ1-2,.,TRBV28,TRBD1,14,TGTGCCATCGCCCTTCCAGGGGGCGGGTATGGCTACACCTTC,CAIALPGGGYGYTF
TRBJ2-1,.,TRBV6-1,.,15,TGTGCCAACAGTGAAGAAGGACAACCGTACAATGAGCAGTTCTTC,CANSEEGQPYNEQFF
TRBJ2-3,.,TRBV1,.,17,TGCACCAGCAGCCAAGAGTCGGACTTCCCTATCACAGATACGCAGTATTTT,CTSSQESDFPITDTQYF
TRBJ1-3,.,TRBV6-6,.,8,TGTCTTGTAGGGACCAAATATTTT,CLVGTKYF
TRBJ2-3,.,TRBV2,.,13,TGTGCCAGCAGTGAAACAAGCACAGATACGCAGTATTTT,CASSETSTDTQYF
TRBJ1-2,.,TRBV6-5,.,13,TGTGCCAGCAGTTACTGGGGAGCCTATGGCTACACCTTC,CASSYWGAYGYTF
TRBJ1-5,.,TRBV19,TRBD1,18,TGTGCCAGTAGTCCCTCCGGGACAGGGGGATGGGGCAATCAGCCCCAGCATTTT,CASSPSGTGGWGNQPQHF
TRBJ2-2,.,TRBV4-1,TRBD2,17,TGCGCCAGCAGCCCTCGAGCGGGGGGGCCGAACACCGGGGAGCTGTTTTTT,CASSPRAGGPNTGELFF
TRBJ1-2,.,TRBV7-9,.,13,TGTGCCAGCAGCTTCGGCCGACAGGCCGGCTACACCTTC,CASSFGRQAGYTF
TRBJ2-7,once,TRBV5-1,TRBD2,14,TGCGCCAGCAGCGGGACTAGTTTCTCCTACGAGCAGTACTTC,CASSGTSFSYEQYF
TRBJ1-1,.,TRBV6-1,TRBD1,14,TGTGCCAGCGAAACAGGGGGTTTGAACACTGAAGCTTTCTTT,CASETGGLNTEAFF
TRBJ1-1,.,TRBV27,.,15,TGTGCCAGCAGTTTATCCTGGACGCGGGGAGGGGAAGCTTTCTTT,CASSLSWTRGGEAFF
TRBJ1-1,.,TRBV4-1,TRBD1,17,TGCGCCAGCAGCCAAGATCCCGGGACAGGGGATGTCACTGAAGCTTTCTTT,CASSQDPGTGDVTEAFF
TRBJ2-7,.,TRBV7-2,.,14,TGTGCCAGCAGTGTTGATCCGGGGGCCTACGAGCAGTACTTC,CASSVDPGAYEQYF
TRBJ1-1,.,TRBV4-1,.,15,TGCGCCAGCAGCCAAGGTCGACCGCCGGGGACTGAAGCTTTCTTT,CASSQGRPPGTEAFF
TRBJ2-2,.,TRBV11-3,.,14,TGTGCCAGCAGCCGGGGCCTGAACACCGGGGAGCTGTTTTTT,CASSRGLNTGELFF
TRBJ2-5,.,TRBV11-3,.,14,TGTGCCAGCAGCTTAGAGGTGGCTCAAGAGACCCAGTACTTC,CASSLEVAQETQYF
TRBJ2-4,.,TRBV5-1,.,13,TGCGCCAGCAGCGTCGGGGGCCCAAACATTCAGTACTTC,CASSVGGPNIQYF
TRBJ1-6,.,TRBV6-5,TRBD1,14,TGTGCCAGCAGTTACTTGGGACAGTACGGACCCCTCCACTTT,CASSYLGQYGPLHF
TRBJ2-5,.,TRBV7-9,.,16,TGTGCCAGCAGCTTAGAAGGCGCCAGCCCTACGGAGACCCAGTACTTC,CASSLEGASPTETQYF
TRBJ2-5,.,TRBV29-1,TRBD2,14,TGCAGCGCTTCGAGCGGGAGGGCCACGGAGACCCAGTACTTC,CSASSGRATETQYF
TRBJ2-5,.,TRBV6-1,TRBD2,15,TGTGCCAGCAGTGATGGGACTAGCGACCAAGAGACCCAGTACTTC,CASSDGTSDQETQYF
TRBJ2-7,.,TRBV4-3,.,16,TGCGCCAGCAGCCAAGTAGGGGGGGTTTCGTTCTACGAGCAGTACTTC,CASSQVGGVSFYEQYF
TRBJ1-2,.,TRBV29-1,.,12,TGCAGCGTTGGGGGGGCCCTCGGGGGCTACACCTTC,CSVGGALGGYTF
TRBJ1-3,.,TRBV28,TRBD1,16,TGTGCCAGCAGTTTACCCCAGGGGACAGCTGGAAACACCATATATTTT,CASSLPQGTAGNTIYF
TRBJ2-7,.,TRBV7-2,.,15,TGTGCCAGCACCCTGACAGGGAGGACTCTCGGCGAGCAGTACTTC,CASTLTGRTLGEQYF